The 4 T cell receptor beta chains below come from one sample, sequenced in a study of T-cell reconstitution after alpha-beta-depleted transplantation in children. TCRbeta library construction was performed incorporating unique molecular identifiers. One entry per CDR3 protein, called by TCRdb with MiXCR from the PCR reads. The repertoire holds about 400,000 distinct CDR3 sequences, with 13% as singletons. Sequences were derived from PBMCs, sampled from the stem cell graft. All receptors derive from a human donor who donated a stem cell graft to a child with Fanconi anemia.

This clonotype appeared many times. This chain joins TRBV21-1 and TRBJ2-7. TRBV21-1 is given as a pseudogene. The CDR3 length is 14 residues. The CDR3 loop is CASSTKDSSYEQYV. CDR3 bases: TGTGCCAGCAGCACCAAGGACAGCTCCTACGAGCAGTACGTC.

This clonotype was counted many times. CDR3 region: CASSLGFGQNTGELFF. CDR3 bases: TGTGCCAGCAGTTTAGGATTTGGACAGAACACCGGGGAGCTGTTTTTT. J is TRBJ2-2 and V is TRBV28; possible D gene TRBD1, 5 bases. The germline V gene has CDR1 MDHEN and CDR2 SYDVKM. Trimming took 2 bases from V and 1 from J, leaving 11 bases between them. The CDR3 has 16 amino acids.

This clonotype was recorded a few times. The V and J genes are TRBV25-1 and TRBJ1-2; 7 bases agree with TRBD1. Unmatched junction bases numbered 3, after V lost 3 bases and J lost 8 bases. The CDR3 is 12 residues long. Germline-derived CDR1 and CDR2 are MGHDK and SYGVNS. CDR3 sequence reads: CASSDGQAGYTF. Written as DNA, the CDR3 is TGTGCCAGCAGTGACGGACAGGCCGGCTACACCTTC.

This clonotype was recorded at least ten times. V usage is TRBV6-5 and J usage is TRBJ1-1; a possible D gene is TRBD1 (6 bases). From germline, CDR1 is MNHEY and CDR2 SVGAGI. Trimming took 7 bases from V and 1 from J, leaving 13 bases between them. The CDR3 is 14 residues long. The CDR3 region is CASTGGAWNTEAFF. DNA of the CDR3: TGTGCCAGCACCGGGGGGGCTTGGAACACTGAAGCTTTCTTT.